The 28 T cell receptor beta chains presented below share a single source sample, sequenced in a study of precursors of human CD4 cytotoxic T cells. A single record per CDR3 protein comes from TCRdb applying MiXCR to the reads. In the table there are approximately 700 distinct CDR3 sequences, less than 20% of which are singletons. The bulk UMI libraries came from four sorted CD4+ memory subsets, including IL-7R-high and IL-7R-negative TEMRA. Sequenced sample: memory CD4+ T cells from blood (PBMCs). These receptors all stem from a human donor in good health.

DNA of the CDR3: TGTGCCAGCAGCTTAAGCGCTGTGACCCAGTACTTC. Protein sequence: CASSLSAVTQYF. This chain joins TRBV7-8 and TRBJ2-5; no reliable D call. Germline CDR1 and CDR2: SGHVS and FQNEAQ. CDR3 size: 12 residues. V was pared by 2 bases and J by 7 bases, with 8 bases between. Looking up the rest from reference TRBV7-8 and TRBJ2-5 gives the full variable domain: GAGVSQSPRYKVAKRGQDVALRCDPISGHVSLFWYQQALGQGPEFLTYFQNEAQLDKSGLPSDRFFAERPEGSVSTLKIQRTQQEDSAVYLCASSLSAVTQYFGPGTRLLVL.

A few counts support this clonotype. This rearrangement joins TRBV7-2 to TRBJ2-2, with D maybe TRBD2 (5 bases). V was pared by 3 bases and J by 6 bases, with 17 bases between. Germline V gene sequence: CDR1 SGHTA, CDR2 FQGNSA. The CDR3 contains 16 residues. CDR3 nucleotides: TGTGCCAGCAGCTTGACCGCAGCGGTCACCCCCGGGGAGCTGTTTTTT. Its protein product is CASSLTAAVTPGELFF.

The CDR3 loop is CASSFVPDYNSPLHF. CDR3 DNA sequence: TGTGCCAGCAGTTTTGTTCCGGATTATAATTCACCCCTCCACTTT. The genes are TRBV27 and TRBJ1-6; D is uncertain. From germline, CDR1 is MNHEY and CDR2 SMNVEV (reference sequence). Trimming took off 3 bases at V and 4 bases at J, with 10 bases between the two ends. The CDR3 has 15 residues.

This chain joins TRBV5-1 and TRBJ2-3; 7 nucleotides match TRBD1. Germline-derived CDR1 and CDR2 are SGHRS and YFSETQ. The CDR3 spans 17 residues. Germline trimming cut 4 bases from V and 0 bases from J; bases unmatched to any gene: 11. CDR3 nucleotide sequence: TGCGCCAGCAGCGGGACAGCCACCTACCCTAGCACAGATACGCAGTATTTT. The encoded protein is CASSGTATYPSTDTQYF.

This clonotype is large (0.1 to 1%) within its sample. CDR3 sequence (DNA): TGTGCCAGCAGCCAAAGGTCCGGGGGAGCTTTCTTT. Its protein is CASSQRSGGAFF. The gene calls are TRBV3-1 and TRBJ1-1, with D possibly TRBD1 on 5 matching bases. CDR1 is LGHDT, CDR2 YNNKEL, per germline (reference sequence). Trimming left V 2 bases short and J 10 bases short, with 11 bases between. The CDR3 is 12 amino acids.

The rearrangement uses TRBV5-1 and TRBJ2-7; the D is unclear. Germline V gene data show CDR1 as SGHRS and CDR2 as YFSETQ. V lost 0 bases, J lost 2 bases, and 9 bases lay in between. The CDR3 runs 14 residues. CDR3 nucleotide sequence: TGCGCCAGCAGCTTGGATGGGGAAACCTACGAGCAGTACTTC. Translating it yields CASSLDGETYEQYF.

The chain is built from TRBV20-1 and TRBJ2-2; D possibly corresponds to TRBD2 (6 bases). Germline values: CDR1 DFQATT, CDR2 SNEGSKA (reference sequence). This CDR3 has 14 amino acids. V was shortened by 5 bases and J by 1 base, with 11 bases between the two germline ends. CDR3 in DNA: TGCAGTGCTTCGGGACTTCAGAACACCGGGGAGCTGTTTTTT. It translates to CSASGLQNTGELFF.

This clonotype was counted between two and nine times. CDR3: CASSGTSGPNEQFF. The CDR3 region has the DNA TGTGCCAGCAGCGGGACTAGCGGCCCGAATGAGCAGTTCTTC. The chain employs TRBV14 and TRBJ2-1; TRBD2 matches at 11 bases. Germline loops: CDR1 SGHDN, CDR2 FVKESK. V lost 5 bases and J lost 7; bases outside the gene matches: 4. The length of the CDR3 is 14 residues.

The chain links TRBV12-3 or TRBV12-4 to TRBJ2-5; D may be TRBD1 or TRBD2 (6 bases each). This CDR3 is 12 amino acids long. Trimming pared 7 bases from V and 7 bases from J, leaving 13 bases between. CDR3 sequence reads: CASTQGRGTQYF. In DNA, the CDR3 is TGTGCCAGCACTCAGGGGCGGGGGACCCAGTACTTC.

The V gene is TRBV3-1, the J gene TRBJ1-6, with D perhaps matching TRBD1 (6 bases). V was shortened by 2 bases and J by 9 bases, with 17 bases between the two germline ends. The CDR3 extends over 16 amino acids. The germline V gene encodes CDR1 LGHDT and CDR2 YNNKEL (reference sequence). For the CDR3, the DNA is TGTGCCAGCAGCCAAAGGGGGGGAATTGGTCGTTCACCCCTCCACTTT. This translates into CASSQRGGIGRSPLHF.

This clonotype was observed a few times. The J gene is TRBJ2-4, the V gene TRBV20-1; the D is unclear. The germline gives CDR1 DFQATT, CDR2 SNEGSKA (reference sequence). This CDR3 has 14 amino acids. Trimming pared 1 base from V and 7 bases from J, leaving 14 bases between. The DNA of the CDR3 is TGCAGTGCTAGAGTGTCTCAAGTAGGGAACATTCAGTACTTC. The encoded protein is CSARVSQVGNIQYF.

CDR3 sequence reads: CASSAGLVYNEQFF. The CDR3 DNA follows: TGCGCCAGCAGTGCGGGACTAGTCTACAATGAGCAGTTCTTC. The V and J genes are TRBV10-1 and TRBJ2-1, with 8 bases that match TRBD2. CDR3 size: 14 residues. V shed 4 bases, J shed 3 bases, and the junction held 2 bases outside the gene matches. CDR1 is WNHNN and CDR2 is SYGVQD in the germline V gene (reference sequence).

The CDR3 reads CASREGGETQYF. The CDR3 coding sequence is TGTGCCAGCAGGGAGGGGGGGGAGACCCAGTACTTC. V gene TRBV28 combines with J gene TRBJ2-5; TRBD2 is a possible D gene (7 bases). The CDR3 length is 12 residues. CDR1 is MDHEN, CDR2 SYDVKM, per germline. Trimming removed 6 bases at V and 5 bases at J, with 10 bases between. Full variable domain (remainder filled in from reference TRBV28 and TRBJ2-5): DVKVTQSSRYLVKRTGEKVFLECVQDMDHENMFWYRQDPGLGLRLIYFSYDVKMKEKGDIPEGYSVSREKKERFSLILESASTNQTSMYLCASREGGETQYFGPGTRLLVL.

The rearrangement uses TRBV10-3 and TRBJ1-2; D is ambiguous. Between the trimmed V and J ends, which lost 4 bases and 5 bases, there was a span of 8 bases. CDR1 and CDR2 from the germline V gene are ENHRY and SYGVKD. The CDR3 is made up of 12 amino acids. DNA for the CDR3: TGTGCCATCAGTGGTGGCGGATATGGCTACACCTTC. This translates into CAISGGGYGYTF.

CDR3 in amino acids: CASSYDPSSYEQYF. The CDR3 nucleotides are TGTGCCAGCAGTTATGATCCTTCCTCCTACGAGCAGTACTTC. This chain uses TRBV6-5 with TRBJ2-7; D is undetermined. This CDR3 has 14 residues. V lost 3 bases, J lost 0 bases, and 9 bases lay in between. Germline loops: CDR1 MNHEY, CDR2 SVGAGI.

This clonotype was detected a few times. J is TRBJ2-2 and V is TRBV5-4; D ambiguous. The germline V gene has CDR1 SGHNT and CDR2 YYREEE (reference sequence). The V and J ends lost 0 bases and 0 bases respectively, with 3 bases between them. The CDR3 extends over 14 amino acids. This CDR3 is CASSLVTNTGELFF. In DNA, the CDR3 is TGTGCCAGCAGCTTGGTTACGAACACCGGGGAGCTGTTTTTT. Looking up the rest from reference TRBV5-4 and TRBJ2-2 gives the full variable domain: ETGVTQSPTHLIKTRGQQVTLRCSSQSGHNTVSWYQQALGQGPQFIFQYYREEENGRGNFPPRFSGLQFPNYSSELNVNALELDDSALYLCASSLVTNTGELFFGEGSRLTVL.

By share, this clonotype ranks as large. The rearrangement joins TRBV10-1 to TRBJ1-2; a possible D gene is TRBD1 (5 bases). The germline V and J ends were trimmed by 6 bases and 2 bases, with 10 bases remaining between them. The CDR3 contains 13 residues. Looked up from germline, CDR1 is WNHNN and CDR2 is SYGVQD (reference sequence). CDR3 DNA sequence: TGCGCCAGCAGCCGGGACCGGAACTATGGCTACACCTTC. Translated, it gives CASSRDRNYGYTF.

The chain has TRBV5-1 and TRBJ2-5; D unclear. V gave up 3 bases and J gave up 5 bases, with 11 bases separating them. The CDR3 is made up of 13 amino acids. Germline V lookup: CDR1 SGHRS, CDR2 YFSETQ. In DNA, the CDR3 is TGCGCCAGCAGCTGGTCCGAGGATGAGACCCAGTACTTC. It specifies CASSWSEDETQYF.

The V and J genes are TRBV29-1 and TRBJ2-1, with D unresolved. The germline V gene encodes CDR1 SQVTM and CDR2 ANQGSEA. The CDR3 has 14 residues. V was trimmed by 4 bases and J by 7 bases, leaving 17 bases between them. The CDR3 DNA reads TGCAGCGTTGGCGCCACGGAGAGAGCGAATGAGCAGTTCTTC. Amino acid sequence: CSVGATERANEQFF.

The genes are TRBV7-2 and TRBJ1-6; 7 bases are a match to TRBD1. Germline V gene sequence: CDR1 SGHTA, CDR2 FQGNSA. The CDR3 is 16 amino acids. V was pared by 3 bases and J by 8 bases, with 10 bases of the junction left unmatched. CDR3 protein: CASSFGRGLNDSPLHF. The CDR3 DNA reads TGTGCCAGCAGCTTCGGCAGGGGGTTAAACGATTCACCCCTCCACTTT.

This clonotype was picked up one time. V and J are TRBV5-6 and TRBJ2-3, with D perhaps matching TRBD1 or TRBD2 (5 bases each). There are 17 residues in the CDR3. Trimming stripped 6 bases from V and 2 bases from J, with 22 bases between. Germline CDR1 and CDR2: SGHDT and YYEEEE. The CDR3 region has the DNA TGTGCCAGCACCAGAACTGTGGGACGGACTTACACAGATACGCAGTATTTT. It is translated as CASTRTVGRTYTDTQYF.

This clonotype has only a few counts. The CDR3 here is CASSPTHSSGGRGETQYF. The CDR3 DNA follows: TGCGCCAGCAGCCCCACCCATTCTAGCGGGGGAAGAGGAGAGACCCAGTACTTC. The chain carries TRBV4-1 and TRBJ2-5, with TRBD2 matching over 10 bases. CDR3 length: 18 residues. CDR1 and CDR2 from the germline V gene are MGHRA and YSYEKL. V trimming: 4 bases; J trimming: 4 bases; junction bases outside the gene matches: 15.

The chain uses TRBV28 and TRBJ2-5; 13 nucleotides align to TRBD2. This CDR3 spans 16 amino acids. The V gene's germline CDR1 is MDHEN and CDR2 SYDVKM. Trimming cost V 6 bases and J 1 base; bases outside gene matches: 5. The CDR3 DNA follows: TGTGCCAGCAGCCGAGGACTAGCGGGAGCCCAAGAGACCCAGTACTTC. Protein sequence: CASSRGLAGAQETQYF.

The gene calls are TRBV5-6 and TRBJ2-2; D remains unclear. Trimming removed 2 bases at V and 6 bases at J, with 11 bases between. From germline, CDR1 is SGHDT and CDR2 YYEEEE. The CDR3 consists of 14 residues. Here the CDR3 DNA reads TGTGCCAGCAGCTTTGGGCGGCCCCCCGGGGAGCTGTTTTTT. Translation: CASSFGRPPGELFF.

CDR3 protein: CASSPAGRGGRNSPLHF. The DNA for the CDR3 is TGTGCCAGCAGCCCCGCAGGCCGAGGAGGGCGAAATTCACCCCTCCACTTT. This chain joins TRBV12-3 or TRBV12-4 and TRBJ1-6; D is ambiguous. The CDR3 extends over 17 amino acids. V was trimmed by 6 bases and J by 7 bases, leaving 22 bases between them.

The chain is built from TRBV5-1 and TRBJ1-6; possible D gene TRBD1, 6 bases. The ends were cut back, 2 bases at V and 5 bases at J, with 11 bases in the middle. CDR1 is SGHRS and CDR2 is YFSETQ in the germline V gene. This CDR3 is built from 15 residues. CDR3 sequence reads: CASSFRTVNNSPLHF. DNA of the CDR3: TGCGCCAGCAGCTTTCGGACAGTTAATAATTCACCCCTCCACTTT. Together with reference TRBV5-1 and TRBJ1-6, the CDR3 gives the full variable domain: KAGVTQTPRYLIKTRGQQVTLSCSPISGHRSVSWYQQTPGQGLQFLFEYFSETQRNKGNFPGRFSGRQFSNSRSEMNVSTLELGDSALYLCASSFRTVNNSPLHFGNGTRLTVT.

For the CDR3, the DNA is TGTGCCAGCAGTTTAGCGAGGAGGAACTATGGCTACACCTTC. Its protein product is CASSLARRNYGYTF. The chain combines TRBV12-3 or TRBV12-4 with TRBJ1-2; D is uncertain. Trimming pared 0 bases from V and 2 bases from J, leaving 7 bases between. This CDR3 is built from 14 residues.

This clonotype was recorded a few times. The chain combines TRBV20-1 with TRBJ2-4, with TRBD2 matching 9 bases. The CDR3 has 18 residues. J lost 2 bases, V lost 0 bases, and 11 bases had no gene match. Germline assignment: CDR1 DFQATT and CDR2 SNEGSKA (reference sequence). CDR3 nucleotide sequence: TGCAGTGCTAGAGATCGGATTAGGACTAGCGTAACCAAAAACATTCAGTACTTC. Translated: CSARDRIRTSVTKNIQYF.